This TCR beta chain appears in the sequencing data of a study of blood T cell repertoires in COVID-19 (TCRdb year 2020). Study-level background: Samples covering the acute and convalescent phases of COVID-19 were provided by collaborators in the United States, Italy and Spain. The prospective study material was composed of cDNA or gDNA derived from T cells, B-cell-depleted T cells, or PBMCs. Subjects who had been exposed to COVID-19, were actively infected with it, or had recovered from it provided the deeply sampled blood TCRbeta repertoires that made up the dataset. The repertoires were released in a freely available public database intended as a resource for research on the immune response to SARS-CoV-2. Samples came from the ongoing ImmuneRACE study (first 160 participants) plus 1,254 subjects from 6 global collaborators. The sample metadata nearly always contained a de-identified subject ID, COVID-19 status, age in years and sex. Where available, HLA class I and class II types were obtained from metadata supplied by the sample provider rather than from assay-based typing. The paper as a whole reports these results and caveats: Clinical and demographic metadata were provided uncurated, with the amount varying by source and participant.

In the prospective study, participants were about 18 to 95 years old, resided in about two dozen geographic areas of the United States, and were enrolled through a virtual design. In the prospective study, cohorts were assigned on the basis of participant-reported clinical history obtained from a screening survey and a study questionnaire. Exposed participants were defined as having been in contact with someone with a PCR-confirmed or clinician-diagnosed COVID-19 case within 2 weeks of study entry. Mobile phlebotomists in the prospective study collected whole blood, serum and a nasopharyngeal or oropharyngeal swab from every participant. Prospective study participants could optionally give additional blood draws and questionnaires over an approximately two-month period. Blood samples from the prospective study were shipped frozen or at room temperature prior to DNA extraction. Points on this clone: Its antigen specificity is not known. Base quality data are lacking; no much larger clone is found one base away.

CDR1 and CDR2 (SGHNT, YENEEA) derive from the germline V gene. The CDR3 contains 15 residues, cysteine and phenylalanine counted. The read is trimmed to its CDR3 DNA, 45 bases read in frame from base 1. V is trimmed back by 5 bases and J by 3 bases, and the junction contains 8 bases that no gene match accounts for. TCRbeta CDR3 regions were amplified from genomic DNA by means of the immunoSEQ Assay, a bias-controlled multiplex PCR. As for the authors' bioinformatics: The number of nucleated cells in each sample was estimated by amplification of reference gene primers within the assay. To quantify the absolute abundance of each unique TCRbeta CDR3 rearrangement, sequence reads were collapsed and filtered. Productive Simpson clonality was computed per sample as the square root of Simpson's diversity index over productive rearrangements. This immuneACCESS table, as held by TCRdb, lists in-frame sequences with V and J called but not all clones. Of the missing ones, under half trace to an unresolved V gene in checked studies; the others have no known cause. For V, J and clone size, that table is used; D and trimming come from the DNA. The sample records roughly 180,000 clones, 80% of which are singletons. Jointly, the top ten make up over 13% of the sample.

The TCR comes from a man aged 55 to 70 who had been exposed to COVID-19. The rearranged chain carries TRBV11-3 and TRBJ1-1; TRBD1 fits 8 bases in the junction. The material sequenced was PBMCs or T cells enriched from blood (not recorded which). The nucleotides are TGTGCCAGCAGCCCGTTTGGACAGGGACACACTGAAGCTTTCTTT. Translated, this is CASSPFGQGHTEAFF.